One and the same sample provided the 3 T cell receptor beta chains below, sequenced in a study of graft-versus-host responses after intestinal transplantation. There were about 200,000 CFSE-labeled responder cells plated together with about 200,000 irradiated, violet-dye-labeled stimulator cells. The protocol was immunoSEQ multiplex PCR, while the TCRdb copy is restricted to in-frame clones and leaves out a portion. The sample carries 9,900 or so clones, 29% recorded once. The input for sequencing was alloreactive CD8+ T cells from a mixed lymphocyte reaction culture, taken before intestinal transplant. Subset defined: CFSE-low proliferating T cells sorted from roughly 6-day pre-transplant mixed lymphocyte reaction (GvH or HvG direction). All receptors come from a human patient who received an intestinal transplant.

V usage is TRBV27 and J usage is TRBJ1-1; D is unclear. From germline, CDR1 is MNHEY and CDR2 SMNVEV (reference sequence). Trimming cost V 6 bases and J 4 bases, with 15 bases left between them. The CDR3 contains 14 residues. The CDR3 region is CASSSIPGSTEAFF. The DNA of the CDR3 is TGTGCCAGCAGCTCAATACCTGGGAGCACTGAAGCTTTCTTT.

This clone counts as medium-sized. The chain couples TRBV4-1 to TRBJ2-1; maybe TRBD1 (5 bases). Germline V gives CDR1 MGHRA, CDR2 YSYEKL. V was clipped by 4 bases and J by 4 bases, with 8 bases between them. The CDR3 has 13 amino acids. CDR3 protein: CASSLRQYNEQFF. The CDR3, as DNA: TGCGCCAGCAGCCTACGACAGTACAATGAGCAGTTCTTC.

The chain couples TRBV6-6 to TRBJ1-4; D might be TRBD1 (6 bases). Germline loops: CDR1 MNHNY, CDR2 SVGAGI (reference sequence). The CDR3 totals 15 residues. V gave up 7 bases and J gave up 4 bases, with 16 bases separating them. CDR3 residues: CASKGGPPLNEKLFF. For the CDR3, the DNA is TGTGCCAGCAAGGGGGGGCCCCCGCTTAATGAAAAACTGTTTTTT.